This TCR beta chain stems from a study of T cell responses to AZD1222 COVID-19 vaccine. TCRdb's table, derived via immunoSEQ multiplex PCR, lists solely in-frame clones and lacks some. The sample has around 130,000 clones; roughly 87% are singletons. J gave up 0 bases and V 0 bases, and 6 bases lay outside the gene matches. The CDR3 has 17 amino acids. Germline V gene sequence: CDR1 LGHNA, CDR2 YSLEER. This clone was seen just once. V is TRBV4-3 and J is TRBJ2-5; 8 bases are shared with TRBD2. This receptor was obtained from an adult who received the AZD1222 COVID-19 vaccine. Material: peripheral blood, obtained 28 days after the second AZD1222 dose. This CDR3 is CASSQDRASGYQETQYF. CDR3 nucleotide sequence: TGCGCCAGCAGCCAAGATCGGGCTAGCGGGTACCAAGAGACCCAGTACTTC.